This TCR beta chain was observed in a study of T cells in Graves' hyperthyroidism and ophthalmopathy. Study-wide results and limits: Before onset, ophthalmopathy was predicted by the model a median roughly 6.4 months earlier.

Ten or more counts support this clonotype. What it binds is unknown. PBMCs were collected from an approximately 9.2 ml volume of fresh peripheral blood. V was trimmed by 5 bases and J by 4 bases, leaving 8 bases between them. The CDR3 is made up of 12 amino acids. The V gene's germline CDR1 is MNHNS and CDR2 SASEGT. Amplification of TCR beta CDR3 regions used RNA as the template. First-round RT-PCR with HTBI primers amplified the TCR CDR3 region. TCRdb re-analysed the multiplex PCR reads in MiXCR, keeping a single row per CDR3 protein. The sample holds over 500,000 distinct CDR3 sequences, roughly 17% seen once.

The origin of this receptor is a woman aged 18-30 years with Graves' ophthalmopathy. The chain links TRBV6-1 to TRBJ1-2; D might be TRBD1 (6 bases). Sequencing used blood. The CDR3 DNA reads as TGTGCCAGCAGTCCAGGGGCCTATGGCTACACCTTC. Its translation is CASSPGAYGYTF.